The 13 T cell receptor beta chains below come from one sample, sequenced in a study of T cell clonotyping in hematopoietic cell transplantation. TCRdb's table, derived via immunoSEQ multiplex PCR, lists solely in-frame clones and lacks some. The data contain fewer than 9,000 clones, around nine tenths of them singletons. Sequenced here: PBMCs, sampled 100 days after allogeneic stem cell transplant. The source is a male patient in his fifties who had an allogeneic stem cell transplant from a related donor, so the T cells may come from the graft donor. Some clones in this sample may be carry-over from other donors' samples.

This sequence joins TRBV5-1 and TRBJ1-3, with a possible D match to TRBD1 (5 bases). The V and J ends lost 4 bases and 3 bases respectively, with 17 bases between them. Germline V lookup: CDR1 SGHRS, CDR2 YFSETQ. This CDR3 is 16 amino acids long. The CDR3 DNA sequence: TGCGCCAGCAGCCTCAACTTTGGGACGGGTGGAAACACCATATATTTT. This codes for CASSLNFGTGGNTIYF. Based on the CDR3 plus reference TRBV5-1 and TRBJ1-3, the full variable domain is KAGVTQTPRYLIKTRGQQVTLSCSPISGHRSVSWYQQTPGQGLQFLFEYFSETQRNKGNFPGRFSGRQFSNSRSEMNVSTLELGDSALYLCASSLNFGTGGNTIYFGEGSWLTVV.

The J gene is TRBJ1-5, the V gene TRBV27; D is ambiguous. The CDR3 extends over 16 amino acids. V lost 2 bases, J lost 7 bases, and 18 bases lay in between. CDR1 is MNHEY and CDR2 is SMNVEV in the germline V gene (reference sequence). The CDR3: CASSLVYEMNHQPQHF. In DNA form, the CDR3 reads TGTGCCAGCAGTTTAGTTTACGAAATGAACCACCAGCCCCAGCATTTT.

The V and J genes are TRBV2 and TRBJ2-1, with D tentatively TRBD1 (6 bases). Trimming cost V 8 bases and J 5 bases, with 13 bases left between them. The CDR3 is 13 amino acids. Germline CDR1 SNHLY, CDR2 FYNNEI. The CDR3 bases are TGTGCCAGCGTGTACAGGGCGGACAATGAGCAGTTCTTC. Protein: CASVYRADNEQFF.

The rearrangement joins TRBV6-1 to TRBJ2-5; 10 nucleotides match TRBD2. The CDR3 totals 15 residues. The V segment lost 2 bases and the J segment 4 bases; nucleotides outside the gene matches: 4. CDR1 is MNHNS, CDR2 SASEGT, per germline. The CDR3 nucleotides are TGTGCCAGCAGTGAAATGGCTAGCGGGGGAGAGACCCAGTACTTC. Residues: CASSEMASGGETQYF.

This chain links TRBV5-1 with TRBJ2-7, with TRBD2 matching over 9 bases. Unmatched junction bases numbered 11, after V lost 0 bases and J lost 4 bases. The CDR3 has 17 residues. The V gene's germline CDR1 is SGHRS and CDR2 YFSETQ. The CDR3 nucleotides are TGCGCCAGCAGCTTGGAAACCCAGCGGGAGGCTTATTACGAGCAGTACTTC. Protein: CASSLETQREAYYEQYF.

The chain has TRBV6-4 and TRBJ2-3; D is perhaps TRBD1 or TRBD2 (6 bases each). The CDR3 has 14 residues. V lost 2 bases to trimming and J lost 3 bases, with 9 bases between them. CDR1 and CDR2 (germline): MRHNA, SNTAGT. CDR3 sequence reads: CASSDGGPTDTQYF. CDR3 bases: TGTGCCAGCAGTGACGGGGGGCCGACAGATACGCAGTATTTT.

The chain has TRBV19 and TRBJ2-7; TRBD1 agrees at 12 bases. The CDR3 is made up of 13 amino acids. The V gene end was trimmed by 10 bases and the J gene end by 6 bases; junction bases not matched to a gene: 7. Germline values: CDR1 LNHDA, CDR2 SQIVND (reference sequence). CDR3 in DNA: TGTGCCACGAGGGACAGGGGGCGATTCGAGCAGTACTTC. This translates into CATRDRGRFEQYF.

This clone showed up just once. This chain connects TRBV19 to TRBJ1-2, with 9 nucleotides matching TRBD1. CDR1 and CDR2 from the germline V gene are LNHDA and SQIVND (reference sequence). With V trimmed by 3 bases and J by 8 bases, 13 bases remained unmatched. The CDR3 sequence is 16 residues long. The CDR3: CASSMDPAGQGYGYTF. CDR3 DNA sequence: TGTGCCAGTAGTATGGACCCCGCGGGACAGGGTTACGGCTACACCTTC.

The rearrangement uses TRBV19 and TRBJ2-5; TRBD1 matches at 7 bases. The J call may be mistaken, given a closer DNA end match to TRBJ2-7. The CDR3 is 11 amino acids. CDR1 and CDR2 from the germline V gene are LNHDA and SQIVND (reference sequence). CDR3 DNA sequence: TGTGCCAGTAGCCCAGGGGGCGAGCAGTACTTC. It translates to CASSPGGEQYF.

The chain employs TRBV30 and TRBJ2-7, with D tentatively TRBD1 (6 bases). The CDR3 covers 14 residues. V was cut by 4 bases and J by 3 bases, with 16 bases left in between. From germline, CDR1 is GTSNPN and CDR2 SVGIG (reference sequence). CDR3 amino acids: CAWTPTGQIYEQYF. Here the CDR3 DNA reads TGTGCCTGGACCCCGACAGGACAGATCTACGAGCAGTACTTC.

J is TRBJ1-6 and V is TRBV6-5; no clear D gene. This CDR3 contains 14 residues. The V gene's germline CDR1 is MNHEY and CDR2 SVGAGI. Trimming took off 2 bases at V and 8 bases at J, with 10 bases between the two ends. The CDR3 loop is CASSYQVGDSPLHF. The DNA of the CDR3 is TGTGCCAGCAGTTACCAGGTCGGGGATTCACCCCTCCACTTT.

The V gene is TRBV4-2, the J gene TRBJ2-1; D is perhaps TRBD2 (5 bases). CDR1 is LGHNA, CDR2 YNFKEQ, per germline. Trimming cost V 10 bases and J 6 bases, with 19 bases left between them. The CDR3 totals 14 residues. The DNA for the CDR3 is TGTGCCACCGGTCTCGATGGAGGTCCCAATGAGCAGTTCTTC. The encoded protein is CATGLDGGPNEQFF.

The chain recombines TRBV9 with TRBJ2-7; D not certain. V shed 2 bases and J shed 1 base, with 13 bases lying between them. CDR1 and CDR2 (germline): SGDLS, YYNGEE. There are 15 residues in the CDR3. In DNA, the CDR3 is TGTGCCAGCAGCGTCGATGGGGTTCGTTCCTACGAGCAGTACTTC. Its translation: CASSVDGVRSYEQYF. The full variable domain, completed using reference TRBV9 and TRBJ2-7, is DSGVTQTPKHLITATGQRVTLRCSPRSGDLSVYWYQQSLDQGLQFLIQYYNGEERAKGNILERFSAQQFPDLHSELNLSSLELGDSALYFCASSVDGVRSYEQYFGPGTRLTVT.